This T cell receptor beta chain was recorded in a study of T cell repertoires in cytomegalovirus infection. Background on the study: Indications came from public TCR beta signatures; they pointed to CMV infection and to a matching HLA type.

General observations from the study: The cumulative frequency of public TCR beta families identified carriers of CMV plus the relevant HLA.

With regard to this clonotype: The antigen is not known. The germline gene is not matched at one end of the junction; a read error may be the cause.

The germline CDR1 and CDR2 sequences are SQVTM and ANQGSEA. The CDR3 is 13 amino acids. MiXCR was run by TCRdb on the reads, yielding one entry per CDR3 protein. Of 150,000 to 200,000 distinct CDR3 sequences listed, approximately 28% were seen once; the top ten hold roughly 31%. The sequenced material came from PBMCs. The rearrangement links TRBV29-1 to TRBJ2-2; no reliable D call. The clonotype originates from a human donor in good health (CMV status not recorded). Some clones in this sample may be carry-over from other donors' samples. For the CDR3, the DNA is TGCAGCGTGAGAAACTCGAACAGCGGGGAGCTGTTTTTT. Amino acids: CSVRNSNSGELFF.